These 22 T cell receptor beta chains originate from one sample sequenced in a study of T-cell reconstitution after alpha-beta-depleted transplantation in children. The library targeted TCRbeta and was prepared with unique molecular identifiers. TCRdb re-called the PCR reads with MiXCR, one entry per CDR3 protein. Among some 600,000 distinct CDR3 sequences, over 10% were seen once, and the ten largest hold about 2%. Material: PBMCs, mostly from graft donor cells, obtained 360 days after TCRalphabeta/CD19-depleted stem cell transplant. The receptors shown here come from a male patient aged 10-17 years who had a stem cell transplant for acute myeloid leukemia, so the T cells may come from the graft donor.

The gene calls are TRBV10-2 and TRBJ2-5; 10 bases are a match to TRBD2. Germline CDR1 is WSHSY and CDR2 is SAAADI. J was trimmed by 4 bases and V by 7 bases; bases with no gene match: 6. This CDR3 region has 14 residues. The CDR3 reads CASNEGLARETQYF. The DNA of the CDR3 is TGCGCCAGCAACGAGGGACTAGCGCGAGAGACCCAGTACTTC.

This chain connects TRBV20-1 to TRBJ1-6, with 7 bases fitting TRBD1. The CDR3 length is 14 residues. V lost 4 bases to trimming and J lost 6 bases; unmatched junction nucleotides: 6. Germline assignment: CDR1 DFQATT and CDR2 SNEGSKA (reference sequence). The CDR3 coding sequence is TGCAGTGCTAATGAAGGGGGCGGTAATTCACCCCTCCACTTT. It specifies CSANEGGGNSPLHF.

The J gene is TRBJ2-3, the V gene TRBV7-8; D is unresolved. CDR1 and CDR2 (germline): SGHVS, FQNEAQ. The CDR3 covers 15 residues. The ends were cut back, 1 base at V and 1 base at J, with 9 bases in the middle. The chain's CDR3 is CASSLEWIGTDTQYF. For the CDR3, the DNA is TGTGCCAGCAGCTTAGAATGGATAGGCACAGATACGCAGTATTTT.

This clonotype has ten or more counts. The chain couples TRBV12-3 or TRBV12-4 to TRBJ1-5, with unresolved D. This CDR3 comprises 14 residues. Trimming pared 6 bases from V and 4 bases from J, leaving 13 bases between. CDR3 amino acids: CASSLDGLNQPQHF. CDR3 sequence (DNA): TGTGCCAGCAGCCTGGACGGCCTTAATCAGCCCCAGCATTTT.

There are a few counts of this clonotype. CDR3: CSARGGREVTEAFF. The CDR3 DNA follows: TGCAGTGCTAGAGGGGGGCGGGAGGTTACTGAAGCTTTCTTT. The V and J genes are TRBV20-1 and TRBJ1-1; D is possibly TRBD1 (6 bases). Germline V CDR1 and CDR2: DFQATT, SNEGSKA (reference sequence). The CDR3 covers 14 residues. V was cut by 1 base and J by 5 bases, with 14 bases left in between.

This clonotype was found a few times. The V gene is TRBV12-3 or TRBV12-4, the J gene TRBJ2-3; no clear D gene. CDR3 size: 17 residues. The ends were cut back, 1 base at V and 2 bases at J, with 16 bases in the middle. CDR3 loop: CASSLVGRGPLTDTQYF. CDR3 coding DNA: TGTGCCAGCAGTTTAGTGGGTAGAGGACCCCTCACAGATACGCAGTATTTT.

V usage is TRBV25-1 and J usage is TRBJ2-7, with TRBD2 matching 7 bases. V shed 2 bases, J shed 2 bases, and the junction held 9 bases outside the gene matches. The CDR3 covers 16 residues. CDR1 and CDR2 from the germline V gene are MGHDK and SYGVNS. CDR3 bases: TGTGCCAGCAGTGAAGTCTTCGGCGGGAGCGCCTACGAGCAGTACTTC. The encoded protein is CASSEVFGGSAYEQYF.

The chain is built from TRBV15 and TRBJ1-4, with D uncertain. V lost 0 bases and J lost 0, with 5 bases in between. The CDR3 spans 15 residues. Germline lookup yields CDR1 LNHNV and CDR2 YYDKDF (reference sequence). The CDR3: CATSRDPATNEKLFF. The DNA of the CDR3 is TGTGCCACCAGCAGAGATCCGGCAACTAATGAAAAACTGTTTTTT.

This clonotype was seen a few times. This sequence joins TRBV6-5 and TRBJ2-2; 10 bases agree with TRBD2. The CDR3 totals 18 residues. CDR1 MNHEY and CDR2 SVGAGI come from the germline V gene. J was trimmed by 4 bases and V by 2 bases; bases with no gene match: 10. The CDR3 DNA reads TGTGCCAGCAGTTACGGGGCTAGCGGGAGACGACGCACCGGGGAGCTGTTTTTT. This encodes CASSYGASGRRRTGELFF.

The chain combines TRBV28 with TRBJ2-5; D is perhaps TRBD2 (6 bases). Trimming left V 3 bases short and J 4 bases short, with 12 bases between. This CDR3 contains 14 residues. Per the germline V gene, CDR1 is MDHEN and CDR2 is SYDVKM. The chain's CDR3 is CASSFGRFGETQYF. The CDR3 nucleotides are TGTGCCAGCAGTTTTGGGAGGTTCGGAGAGACCCAGTACTTC. Together with reference TRBV28 and TRBJ2-5, the CDR3 gives the full variable domain: DVKVTQSSRYLVKRTGEKVFLECVQDMDHENMFWYRQDPGLGLRLIYFSYDVKMKEKGDIPEGYSVSREKKERFSLILESASTNQTSMYLCASSFGRFGETQYFGPGTRLLVL.

This chain joins TRBV13 and TRBJ2-1; 8 nucleotides agree with TRBD2. The germline V gene encodes CDR1 PRHDT and CDR2 FYEKMQ (reference sequence). The V segment lost 10 bases and the J segment 6 bases; nucleotides outside the gene matches: 32. The length of the CDR3 is 21 residues. The CDR3 reads CAMGPGRGADSEPRPANEQFF. The CDR3 DNA follows: TGTGCCATGGGCCCCGGGCGGGGGGCGGATTCCGAACCACGTCCAGCCAATGAGCAGTTCTTC.

The V call is TRBV7-8, the J call TRBJ1-2, with no clear D. The CDR3 has 14 amino acids. V was pared by 1 base and J by 3 bases, with 9 bases between. Germline V gives CDR1 SGHVS, CDR2 FQNEAQ. The CDR3 nucleotides read TGTGCCAGCAGCTTAGGGGTCTTAGACTATGGCTACACCTTC. This gives the protein CASSLGVLDYGYTF.

V usage is TRBV29-1 and J usage is TRBJ2-4; possible D gene TRBD2, 7 bases. V was shortened by 3 bases and J by 5 bases, with 11 bases between the two germline ends. Germline CDR1 SQVTM, CDR2 ANQGSEA. The CDR3 is 13 residues long. CDR3 region: CSVDGGQENIQYF. CDR3 DNA: TGCAGCGTTGACGGGGGGCAGGAAAACATTCAGTACTTC.

The rearrangement joins TRBV11-2 to TRBJ2-7; the D is unclear. The V end lost 3 bases, the J end lost 1 base, and 13 bases lay between the germline ends. The CDR3 extends over 15 amino acids. Germline-derived CDR1 and CDR2 are SGHAT and FQNNGV. The CDR3 region has the DNA TGTGCCAGCAGCTTCGTCCAGCCCCTATCCTACGAGCAGTACTTC. Residues: CASSFVQPLSYEQYF.

The chain has TRBV18 and TRBJ2-7; D is unclear. This CDR3 is 16 amino acids long. The V and J ends lost 2 bases and 2 bases respectively, with 16 bases between them. In germline, CDR1 is KGHSH, CDR2 LQKENI. The CDR3 sequence: CASSPISRTLPYEQYF. CDR3 bases: TGTGCCAGCTCACCAATTTCCCGAACCTTACCCTACGAGCAGTACTTC.

This clonotype has just a few counts. The rearrangement joins TRBV11-2 to TRBJ2-2; 7 nucleotides agree with TRBD1. Trimming at V came to 6 bases and at J to 2 bases, leaving 6 bases not matched to a gene. The CDR3 is 15 amino acids. Germline CDR1 SGHAT, CDR2 FQNNGV. In DNA form, the CDR3 reads TGTGCCAGCAGTCCCGACAGGGTCAACACCGGGGAGCTGTTTTTT. It is translated as CASSPDRVNTGELFF.

The chain employs TRBV5-1 and TRBJ2-3; D possibly matches TRBD1 or TRBD2 (5 bases each). The V gene's germline CDR1 is SGHRS and CDR2 YFSETQ. The CDR3 is made up of 14 amino acids. Deletions cut 0 bases from V and 8 bases from J, with 13 bases between. The CDR3 sequence: CASSLAGAPVTQYF. The CDR3 DNA sequence: TGCGCCAGCAGCTTGGCCGGGGCCCCAGTTACGCAGTATTTT.

This clonotype has a handful of counts. The chain has TRBV10-3 and TRBJ1-1; D is ambiguous. This CDR3 region has 14 residues. The germline V and J ends were trimmed by 7 bases and 0 bases, with 12 bases remaining between them. CDR1 is ENHRY, CDR2 SYGVKD, per germline. CDR3 residues: CAITSGLLNTEAFF. As DNA, the CDR3 is TGTGCCATCACCAGTGGTCTATTGAACACTGAAGCTTTCTTT.

At least ten counts were recorded for this clonotype. V gene TRBV7-2 combines with J gene TRBJ2-1; a possible D gene is TRBD2 (5 bases). The length of the CDR3 is 13 residues. Trimming pared 2 bases from V and 7 bases from J, leaving 9 bases between. Germline lookup yields CDR1 SGHTA and CDR2 FQGNSA. CDR3 region: CASSLRRWNEQFF. The CDR3 nucleotides read TGTGCCAGCAGCTTAAGGAGGTGGAATGAGCAGTTCTTC. The full variable domain, rest sourced from reference TRBV7-2 and TRBJ2-1, is GAGVSQSPSNKVTEKGKDVELRCDPISGHTALYWYRQSLGQGLEFLIYFQGNSAPDKSGLPSDRFSAERTGGSVSTLTIQRTQQEDSAVYLCASSLRRWNEQFFGPGTRLTVL.

In its sample, this clonotype was seen many times. The chain couples TRBV4-2 to TRBJ1-5; D gene ambiguous. V was pared by 3 bases and J by 3 bases, with 6 bases between. Germline lookup yields CDR1 LGHNA and CDR2 YNFKEQ. The CDR3 totals 13 residues. The DNA for the CDR3 is TGTGCCAGCAGCCAGGGGAACAATCAGCCCCAGCATTTT. This sequence encodes CASSQGNNQPQHF.

This sequence joins TRBV29-1 and TRBJ1-4; weak D call: TRBD1 (5 bases). Germline V gene data show CDR1 as SQVTM and CDR2 as ANQGSEA. This CDR3 has 13 residues. V lost 4 bases and J 3 bases, leaving 9 bases between the germline ends. CDR3 nucleotides: TGCAGCGTTGGGGAGGGGCCTAATGAAAAACTGTTTTTT. Residues: CSVGEGPNEKLFF. Complete variable domain (other parts from reference TRBV29-1 and TRBJ1-4): SAVISQKPSRDICQRGTSLTIQCQVDSQVTMMFWYRQQPGQSLTLIATANQGSEATYESGFVIDKFPISRPNLTFSTLTVSNMSPEDSSIYLCSVGEGPNEKLFFGSGTQLSVL.

This clonotype was counted between two and nine times. V and J are TRBV20-1 and TRBJ2-6; D possibly corresponds to TRBD2 (6 bases). The CDR3 has 14 residues. Germline V gene lookup returns CDR1 DFQATT and CDR2 SNEGSKA (reference sequence). Trimming took off 0 bases at V and 4 bases at J, with 7 bases between the two ends. CDR3 residues: CSAREGRGANVLTF. CDR3 DNA sequence: TGCAGTGCTAGAGAGGGGAGGGGGGCCAACGTCCTGACTTTC.